Below, 30 T cell receptor beta chains from the same sample are listed, as sequenced in a study of blood T cell repertoires in COVID-19. Sequenced by immunoSEQ multiplex PCR; TCRdb stores in-frame clones only, minus some. Of about 120,000 clones listed, more than 85% are singletons. Sample: peripheral blood. The receptors were gathered from a human donor with acute or convalescent COVID-19. The donor label of this sample is uncertain.

The chain is built from TRBV18 and TRBJ1-3; D is perhaps TRBD1 (5 bases). The CDR3 is 15 residues long. V lost 0 bases to trimming and J lost 4 bases, with 10 bases between them. Germline V CDR1 and CDR2: KGHSH, LQKENI. The CDR3 sequence: CASSPPTVAGNTIYF. The CDR3 DNA sequence: TGTGCCAGCTCACCACCGACAGTTGCGGGAAACACCATATATTTT.

The V call is TRBV6-6, the J call TRBJ1-6; tentatively, D is TRBD1 (5 bases). This CDR3 region has 16 residues. Trimming took 5 bases from V and 5 from J, leaving 16 bases between them. Germline loops: CDR1 MNHNY, CDR2 SVGAGI (reference sequence). This CDR3 reads CASSLSGGAHNSPLHF. CDR3 nucleotides: TGTGCCAGCAGTCTCTCGGGAGGGGCCCATAATTCACCCCTCCACTTT.

The chain couples TRBV12-1 to TRBJ2-3; the table gives TRBD2 as D, unverified against the DNA. TRBV12-1 is a pseudogene locus. The CDR3 consists of 16 residues. CDR3 residues: CASSSGWSGSTDTQYF. The CDR3 DNA reads TGTGCCAGCAGCTCCGGTTGGAGCGGAAGCACAGATACGCAGTATTTT.

The chain recombines TRBV7-9 with TRBJ2-2, with D unclear. Looked up from germline, CDR1 is SEHNR and CDR2 is FQNEAQ (reference sequence). With 0 bases removed from V and 5 bases from J, the gap between germline ends came to 4 bases. The CDR3 length is 13 residues. The CDR3 protein is CASSLAETGELFF. In DNA form, the CDR3 reads TGTGCCAGCAGCTTAGCCGAGACCGGGGAGCTGTTTTTT.

Worth noting for this clone: A junction boundary mismatches the germline segment, possibly from a read error. This CDR3 reads CASSQGHGGNQPQHF. The CDR3 DNA sequence: TGTGCCAGCAGTCAAGGACACGGGGGCAATCAGCCCCAGCATTTT. The chain is built from TRBV3-1 (or the pseudogene TRBV3-2) and TRBJ1-5, with a tentative D call TRBD1 (5 bases). The CDR3 contains 15 residues. The germline V gene has CDR1 LGHDT and CDR2 YNNKEL (reference sequence).

The CDR3 DNA reads as TGTGCCAGCAGCTTAGCCGTTGCTAGCTCCTACGAGCAGTACTTC. It specifies CASSLAVASSYEQYF. The genes are TRBV7-2 and TRBJ2-7; D uncertain. V lost 0 bases, J lost 0 bases, and 9 bases lay in between. Per the germline V gene, CDR1 is SGHTA and CDR2 is FQGNSA. The CDR3 is 15 amino acids.

This chain connects TRBV2 to TRBJ1-2, with TRBD1 as a possible D gene (5 bases). The CDR3 contains 13 residues. Trimming pared 9 bases from V and 5 bases from J, leaving 16 bases between. The germline CDR1 and CDR2 sequences are SNHLY and FYNNEI. The CDR3 is CARARGVGYGYTF. The CDR3 DNA reads TGTGCCAGGGCCCGGGGGGTTGGTTATGGCTACACCTTC.

V is TRBV6-5 and J is TRBJ1-2; TRBD1 might be the D (5 bases). V shed 3 bases and J shed 3 bases, with 17 bases lying between them. The germline V gene has CDR1 MNHEY and CDR2 SVGAGI. CDR3 length equals 16 residues. CDR3 nucleotides: TGTGCCAGCAGTTATGACCAGGGCCAGGGTTACTATGGCTACACCTTC. Protein product: CASSYDQGQGYYGYTF.

This clone occurred a few times. The chain is built from TRBV7-9 and TRBJ2-2; 9 bases are a match to TRBD1. From germline, CDR1 is SEHNR and CDR2 FQNEAQ (reference sequence). Losses at the gene ends were 2 bases for V and 7 bases for J; bases not matched to a gene: 14. The CDR3 extends over 18 amino acids. CDR3 loop: CASSLKPRDRELLGELFF. The CDR3 coding sequence is TGTGCCAGCAGCTTAAAGCCCCGGGACAGGGAACTCCTCGGGGAGCTGTTTTTT. The entire variable domain, with the rest obtained from reference TRBV7-9 and TRBJ2-2, is as follows: DTGVSQNPRHKITKRGQNVTFRCDPISEHNRLYWYRQTLGQGPEFLTYFQNEAQLEKSRLLSDRFSAERPKGSFSTLEIQRTEQGDSAMYLCASSLKPRDRELLGELFFGEGSRLTVL.

The J gene is TRBJ2-5, the V gene TRBV6-6; no reliable D call. The length of the CDR3 is 14 residues. V was cut by 0 bases and J by 3 bases, with 8 bases left in between. CDR1 is MNHNY and CDR2 is SVGAGI in the germline V gene (reference sequence). CDR3 nucleotide sequence: TGTGCCAGCAGTTACTCTAACGGAGAAGAGACCCAGTACTTC. Translation gives CASSYSNGEETQYF.

J is TRBJ1-6 and V is TRBV2, with TRBD1 as a possible D gene (5 bases). V was cut by 6 bases and J by 7 bases, with 13 bases left in between. The CDR3 spans 14 residues. In germline, CDR1 is SNHLY, CDR2 FYNNEI. The CDR3 sequence: CASSLREGNSPLHF. Written as DNA, the CDR3 is TGTGCCAGCAGCCTCAGGGAGGGGAATTCACCCCTCCACTTT.

The V gene is TRBV6-1, the J gene TRBJ1-2, with D unresolved. This CDR3 has 15 amino acids. Trimming removed 1 base at V and 0 bases at J, with 9 bases between. Germline V lookup: CDR1 MNHNS, CDR2 SASEGT. The CDR3 sequence: CASSEGDGTNYGYTF. DNA for the CDR3: TGTGCCAGCAGTGAAGGTGACGGGACTAACTATGGCTACACCTTC.

This sequence joins TRBV10-2 and TRBJ2-3, with TRBD1 matching 10 bases. CDR3 size: 17 residues. Trimming removed 10 bases from V and 0 bases from J; junction bases left unmatched: 13. Germline CDR1 reads WSHSY; CDR2 reads SAAADI. As DNA, the CDR3 is TGCGCCACAAGGGCCGGGACAGGGGACACTAGCACAGATACGCAGTATTTT. Translation: CATRAGTGDTSTDTQYF.

The V gene is TRBV13, the J gene TRBJ1-1; D not certain. The V end lost 0 bases, the J end lost 6 bases, and 8 bases lay between the germline ends. Germline assignment: CDR1 PRHDT and CDR2 FYEKMQ (reference sequence). This CDR3 comprises 13 residues. CDR3 DNA sequence: TGTGCCAGCAGCTTAGGGCAGTTTTCTGAAGCTTTCTTT. Amino acids: CASSLGQFSEAFF.

This chain joins TRBV3-1 (or the pseudogene TRBV3-2) and TRBJ1-1; 10 bases map to TRBD1. Per germline, CDR1 LGHDT and CDR2 YNNKEL (reference sequence). The V gene end was trimmed by 2 bases and the J gene end by 0 bases; junction bases not matched to a gene: 3. The CDR3 extends over 16 amino acids. CDR3: CASSQWDRGMNTEAFF. The CDR3 DNA follows: TGTGCCAGCAGCCAATGGGACAGGGGTATGAACACTGAAGCTTTCTTT.

To note about this clone: Other DNA variants within this sample encode the same CDR3. The genes are TRBV11-2 and TRBJ2-2; 8 bases map to TRBD1. The CDR3 spans 16 residues. After removal of 1 base from V and 4 bases from J, the junction contained 5 bases not matched to a gene. Germline CDR1 reads SGHAT; CDR2 reads FQNNGV. The CDR3 spells CASSLGQGAGTGELFF. The CDR3 DNA reads TGTGCCAGCAGCTTAGGTCAGGGGGCGGGCACCGGGGAGCTGTTTTTT.

This rearrangement joins TRBV28 to TRBJ1-2; possible D gene TRBD1, 6 bases. The CDR3 consists of 14 residues. Trimming took off 2 bases at V and 4 bases at J, with 11 bases between the two ends. Germline-derived CDR1 and CDR2 are MDHEN and SYDVKM. The CDR3 coding sequence is TGTGCCAGCAGTTTAATTGGACAGATCTATGGCTACACCTTC. Translating gives CASSLIGQIYGYTF.

This clone came up once. This sequence joins TRBV6-5 and TRBJ2-3; 11 bases match TRBD2. CDR3 length: 14 residues. In germline, CDR1 is MNHEY, CDR2 SVGAGI. V gave up 7 bases and J gave up 5 bases; unmatched junction bases: 5. CDR3 nucleotide sequence: TGTGCCAGCAAATCACTAGCGGGAGTAGATACGCAGTATTTT. Its translation is CASKSLAGVDTQYF.

The chain joins TRBV7-2 to TRBJ1-1; D might be TRBD1 (5 bases). The V end lost 0 bases, the J end lost 0 bases, and 14 bases lay between the germline ends. Germline lookup yields CDR1 SGHTA and CDR2 FQGNSA. The CDR3 covers 17 residues. The CDR3 is CASSLAPERGVNTEAFF. CDR3 coding DNA: TGTGCCAGCAGCTTAGCGCCCGAAAGGGGTGTGAACACTGAAGCTTTCTTT.

The chain is built from TRBV6-2 or TRBV6-3 and TRBJ1-2, with D tentatively TRBD1 (5 bases). Germline V gene lookup returns CDR1 MNHEY and CDR2 SVGEGT. The CDR3 sequence is 15 residues long. The V end was cut by 2 bases, the J end by 0 bases, with 10 bases between. The CDR3 DNA sequence: TGTGCCAGCAGTTACCGTCGACAGTCTAACTATGGCTACACCTTC. Amino acids: CASSYRRQSNYGYTF.

This chain connects TRBV11-3 to TRBJ2-2, with 7 bases that match TRBD2. V dropped 4 bases and J dropped 0; count of bases not matched to a gene: 2. The V gene's germline CDR1 is SGHNT and CDR2 YENEEA. This CDR3 has 15 residues. CDR3 region: CASSWGGPNTGELFF. DNA of the CDR3: TGTGCCAGCAGCTGGGGAGGGCCGAACACCGGGGAGCTGTTTTTT.

The J gene is TRBJ1-5, the V gene TRBV28, with no clear D. CDR3 length: 13 amino acids. The germline gives CDR1 MDHEN, CDR2 SYDVKM. V dropped 6 bases and J dropped 5 bases, with 11 bases sitting between them. The CDR3, as DNA: TGTGCCAGCAGCCCTGAGATTTATCAGCCCCAGCATTTT. It yields the protein CASSPEIYQPQHF.

This chain joins TRBV27 and TRBJ1-1, with D perhaps matching TRBD1 (5 bases). Germline V gene data show CDR1 as MNHEY and CDR2 as SMNVEV (reference sequence). Trimming cost V 4 bases and J 1 base, with 16 bases left between them. The CDR3 runs 16 residues. The CDR3 sequence: CASSSAAGRENTEAFF. The CDR3 coding sequence is TGTGCCAGCAGTTCCGCTGCAGGGAGGGAGAACACTGAAGCTTTCTTT.

The rearrangement links TRBV19 to TRBJ2-1, with 8 bases fitting TRBD2. The V gene end was trimmed by 5 bases and the J gene end by 4 bases; junction bases not matched to a gene: 10. The germline CDR1 and CDR2 sequences are LNHDA and SQIVND (reference sequence). The CDR3 runs 16 residues. The CDR3: CASSPLGGGHYNEQFF. The CDR3 DNA reads TGTGCCAGTAGTCCGCTCGGGGGGGGACATTACAATGAGCAGTTCTTC.

The genes are TRBV7-9 and TRBJ1-1; D might be TRBD1 (5 bases). Germline values: CDR1 SEHNR, CDR2 FQNEAQ (reference sequence). V was pared by 6 bases and J by 6 bases, with 14 bases between. This CDR3 is 13 amino acids long. This chain's CDR3 is CASRLAGSPEAFF. The DNA of the CDR3 is TGTGCCAGCAGGTTGGCAGGGAGTCCTGAAGCTTTCTTT.

The V call is TRBV7-3, the J call TRBJ2-1; the match to TRBD2 covers 10 bases. The CDR3 loop spans 15 amino acids. The J segment lost 7 bases and the V segment lost 5 bases, leaving 8 bases of the junction unmatched. Germline CDR1 SGHTA, CDR2 FQGTGA. The CDR3 nucleotides are TGTGCCAGCAGCCCCTCGGCTAGCGGGAGAAATGAGCAGTTCTTC. Protein product: CASSPSASGRNEQFF.

The V gene is TRBV7-9, the J gene TRBJ1-1, with 9 bases fitting TRBD1. J was trimmed by 10 bases and V by 5 bases; bases with no gene match: 8. The CDR3 extends over 13 amino acids. The germline V gene has CDR1 SEHNR and CDR2 FQNEAQ (reference sequence). DNA of the CDR3: TGTGCCAGCAGCATAACAGGGGGCGCGGGAGCTTTCTTT. Protein sequence: CASSITGGAGAFF. Drawing the rest from reference TRBV7-9 and TRBJ1-1, the complete variable domain is DTGVSQNPRHKITKRGQNVTFRCDPISEHNRLYWYRQTLGQGPEFLTYFQNEAQLEKSRLLSDRFSAERPKGSFSTLEIQRTEQGDSAMYLCASSITGGAGAFFGQGTRLTVV.

V and J are TRBV6-4 and TRBJ2-7; D is possibly TRBD1 (6 bases). Trimming removed 4 bases from V and 3 bases from J, with 13 bases in between. Germline CDR1 and CDR2: MRHNA and SNTAGT. The CDR3 is 14 amino acids. CDR3 sequence: CASSAGQLGYEQYF. The CDR3 DNA sequence: TGTGCCAGCAGTGCGGGACAATTGGGCTACGAGCAGTACTTC.

The sample holds one count of this clone. The chain is built from TRBV28 and TRBJ2-2; the D gene is possibly TRBD2 (6 bases). The V gene lost 1 base and the J gene lost 2 bases, with 11 bases spanning the gap. The CDR3 covers 16 residues. CDR1 MDHEN and CDR2 SYDVKM come from the germline V gene. CDR3 sequence (DNA): TGTGCCAGCAGTTTATCGGGCGGGGCAAACACCGGGGAGCTGTTTTTT. Its protein product is CASSLSGGANTGELFF.

This chain joins TRBV29-1 and TRBJ2-5; 9 bases align to TRBD2. Germline lookup yields CDR1 SQVTM and CDR2 ANQGSEA. The CDR3 totals 14 residues. J was trimmed by 0 bases and V by 5 bases; bases with no gene match: 4. In DNA form, the CDR3 reads TGCAGCGTTTACTTAGCGGGGGACCAAGAGACCCAGTACTTC. It is translated as CSVYLAGDQETQYF.